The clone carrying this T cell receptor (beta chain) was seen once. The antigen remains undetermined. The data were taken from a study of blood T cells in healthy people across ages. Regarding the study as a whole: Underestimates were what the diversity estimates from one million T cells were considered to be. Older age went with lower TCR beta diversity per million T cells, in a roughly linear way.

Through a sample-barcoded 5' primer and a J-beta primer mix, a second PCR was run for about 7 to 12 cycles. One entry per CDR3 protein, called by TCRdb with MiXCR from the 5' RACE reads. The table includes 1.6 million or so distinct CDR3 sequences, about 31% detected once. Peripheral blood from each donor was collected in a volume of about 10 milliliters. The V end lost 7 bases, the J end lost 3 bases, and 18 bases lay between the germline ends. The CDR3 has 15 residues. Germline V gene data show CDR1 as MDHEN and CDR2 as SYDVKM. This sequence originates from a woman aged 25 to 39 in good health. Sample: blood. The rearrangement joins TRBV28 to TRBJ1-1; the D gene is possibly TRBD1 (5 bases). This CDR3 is CASTPGGVIDTEAFF. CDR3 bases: TGTGCCAGCACTCCCGGGGGGGTTATTGACACTGAAGCTTTCTTT. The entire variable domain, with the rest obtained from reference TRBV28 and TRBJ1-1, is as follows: DVKVTQSSRYLVKRTGEKVFLECVQDMDHENMFWYRQDPGLGLRLIYFSYDVKMKEKGDIPEGYSVSREKKERFSLILESASTNQTSMYLCASTPGGVIDTEAFFGQGTRLTVV.